The rows below give T cell receptor beta chains drawn from one sample of a study of early T cells in non-severe SARS-CoV-2 infection. TCRdb re-derived calls from the 5' RACE reads in MiXCR, one entry per CDR3 protein. The table lists approximately 20,000 distinct CDR3 sequences, approximately 5% of them singletons. Sequencing was done on a sample of whole blood. The receptors were sampled from an adult who was a healthcare worker with PCR-confirmed SARS-CoV-2 infection or an uninfected control (not recorded which). Both conserved end residues are part of each CDR3. The D gene is left open where the match is weak.

v_call,j_call,d_call,cdr3_aa
TRBV11-2,TRBJ2-3,NA,CASSLDLGDTQYF
TRBV7-2,TRBJ2-3,NA,CASSLEGPYYQNTQYF
TRBV19,TRBJ1-1,TRBD1,CASRDRGSTEAFF
TRBV6-4,TRBJ1-1,NA,CASEDRGAFF
TRBV5-6,TRBJ2-1,NA,CASTGEREPYNEQFF
TRBV4-2,TRBJ2-2,TRBD1,CASSQGQGTGELFF
TRBV5-4,TRBJ1-3,NA,CASSLKQTISGNTIYF
TRBV30,TRBJ2-7,NA,CAWSVVIIGDTSYEQYF
TRBV5-1,TRBJ2-2,TRBD2,CASSQMRAGLFLLRNTGELFF
TRBV4-1,TRBJ1-5,NA,CASSQDRSLHQPQHF
TRBV28,TRBJ2-1,TRBD2,CASSLGGLAGEHEQFF
TRBV24-1,TRBJ2-5,NA,CATSPGAGQETQYF
TRBV28,TRBJ2-3,TRBD1,CASSRQGAGTQYF
TRBV4-2,TRBJ1-1,NA,CASSHPRRGGVMNTEAFF
TRBV7-8,TRBJ1-1,TRBD1,CASSLAQGQGTTEAFF
TRBV6-6,TRBJ1-6,TRBD1,CASSYPGTGDGSPLHF
TRBV12-3/TRBV12-4,TRBJ2-3,TRBD2,CASSHGIERTSGGSDTQYF
TRBV6-2/TRBV6-3,TRBJ2-7,TRBD1,CASSPGTGVREQYF
TRBV20-1,TRBJ2-7,NA,CSARVLTLLSYEQYF
TRBV6-2/TRBV6-3,TRBJ1-4,NA,CASSDNGREKLFF
TRBV10-1,TRBJ1-5,NA,CASSDLLSRTNQPQHF
TRBV7-6,TRBJ2-5,NA,CASTSGETQYF
TRBV12-3/TRBV12-4,TRBJ1-4,NA,CASAGPTGEKLFF
TRBV9,TRBJ2-7,NA,CASSSPGNSYEQYF
TRBV7-9,TRBJ1-5,TRBD1,CASSFSGQGIGNQPQHF
TRBV4-3,TRBJ2-2,TRBD2,CASSQVQTSGGAVGELFF
TRBV7-9,TRBJ2-2,NA,CASSPVVTGELFF
TRBV7-2,TRBJ2-1,TRBD1,CASSTRDREFAEQFF
TRBV4-3,TRBJ2-2,TRBD1,CTSSPGQGLSGELFF
TRBV7-2,TRBJ1-6,NA,CASTSPRFNSPLHF
TRBV5-8,TRBJ2-7,TRBD1,CASSLGQGADYEQYF
TRBV3-1,TRBJ1-1,NA,CASSPGQYTEAFF
TRBV20-1,TRBJ2-1,TRBD1,CSASEGQRYNEQFF
TRBV14,TRBJ2-1,TRBD1,CASSQRSTGGARNEQFF
TRBV10-3,TRBJ2-5,TRBD1,CAISEGVAGGQETQYF
TRBV7-8,TRBJ2-5,NA,CASSLDGRERETQYF